The 8 T cell receptor beta chains listed next were all sequenced from one sample in a study of cytotoxic CD8 clonotypes in ibrutinib-treated CLL. Assay used: immunoSEQ multiplex PCR; TCRdb lists only in-frame clones, some missing. The data hold more than 75,000 clones, with 75% to 80% observed a single time. This specimen was PBMCs, taken after 24 months of ibrutinib treatment. The source of these receptors is a human donor with chronic lymphocytic leukemia.

This clone was seen just once. The chain couples TRBV18 to TRBJ2-7; D may correspond to TRBD1 or TRBD2 (5 bases each). The CDR3 extends over 15 amino acids. Per germline, CDR1 KGHSH and CDR2 LQKENI. With 3 bases removed from V and 7 bases from J, the gap between germline ends came to 19 bases. CDR3 DNA sequence: TGTGCCAGCTCACCCCCCGGGGTAGGGGCTGGGGAGCAGTACTTC. It translates to CASSPPGVGAGEQYF.

V gene TRBV5-1 combines with J gene TRBJ2-1; no clear D. Germline CDR1 reads SGHRS; CDR2 reads YFSETQ. There are 15 residues in the CDR3. With 0 bases removed from V and 3 bases from J, the gap between germline ends came to 10 bases. CDR3 sequence (DNA): TGCGCCAGCAGCTTGGTAGGTAGGGACTACAATGAGCAGTTCTTC. The encoded protein is CASSLVGRDYNEQFF.

V gene TRBV5-1 combines with J gene TRBJ2-3, with 7 bases identical to TRBD2. Germline CDR1 SGHRS, CDR2 YFSETQ. There are 15 residues in the CDR3. With V trimmed by 4 bases and J by 3 bases, 8 bases remained unmatched. The CDR3 DNA reads TGCGCCAGCAGCCCTCGGCGGGGGAAGACAGATACGCAGTATTTT. Its translation: CASSPRRGKTDTQYF. The full variable domain, with the rest looked up from reference TRBV5-1 and TRBJ2-3, is KAGVTQTPRYLIKTRGQQVTLSCSPISGHRSVSWYQQTPGQGLQFLFEYFSETQRNKGNFPGRFSGRQFSNSRSEMNVSTLELGDSALYLCASSPRRGKTDTQYFGPGTRLTVL.

There are many counts of this clone. The chain combines TRBV11-2 with TRBJ1-2; TRBD1 aligns across 9 bases. There are 14 residues in the CDR3. Germline loops: CDR1 SGHAT, CDR2 FQNNGV. After removal of 2 bases from V and 8 bases from J, the junction contained 6 bases not matched to a gene. CDR3 sequence: CASSLTQGARGYTF. As DNA, the CDR3 is TGTGCCAGCAGCTTAACACAGGGGGCCAGGGGCTACACCTTC.

This chain uses TRBV5-6 with TRBJ2-7; D is unresolved. Trimming shortened V by 0 bases and J by 2 bases, and 6 bases separated the two germline ends. The CDR3 length is 13 residues. The germline V gene has CDR1 SGHDT and CDR2 YYEEEE. This CDR3 is CASSLGIAYEQYF. The CDR3 nucleotides are TGTGCCAGCAGCTTGGGCATAGCCTACGAGCAGTACTTC.

The chain joins TRBV4-2 to TRBJ2-7; TRBD2 agrees at 7 bases. Germline V gene sequence: CDR1 LGHNA, CDR2 YNFKEQ. This CDR3 contains 17 residues. J gave up 3 bases and V 0 bases, and 11 bases lay outside the gene matches. CDR3 DNA: TGTGCCAGCAGCCAAGATAGATCCGGGACTAAAGGCTACGAGCAGTACTTC. Amino acids: CASSQDRSGTKGYEQYF.

The gene calls are TRBV7-9 and TRBJ1-4; a weak D match, TRBD1 (6 bases). V was clipped by 8 bases and J by 8 bases, with 12 bases between them. This CDR3 spans 12 amino acids. The germline V gene encodes CDR1 SEHNR and CDR2 FQNEAQ (reference sequence). The CDR3 here is CASGGQFEKLFF. The CDR3 bases are TGTGCCAGCGGCGGACAGTTCGAAAAACTGTTTTTT.

The chain is built from TRBV6-5 and TRBJ1-1, with TRBD1 matching over 8 bases. Trimming removed 6 bases from V and 7 bases from J; junction bases left unmatched: 7. Germline loops: CDR1 MNHEY, CDR2 SVGAGI. The CDR3 totals 13 residues. The CDR3 here is CASRGQGGGEAFF. The DNA for the CDR3 is TGTGCCAGCAGAGGACAGGGAGGCGGTGAAGCTTTCTTT.